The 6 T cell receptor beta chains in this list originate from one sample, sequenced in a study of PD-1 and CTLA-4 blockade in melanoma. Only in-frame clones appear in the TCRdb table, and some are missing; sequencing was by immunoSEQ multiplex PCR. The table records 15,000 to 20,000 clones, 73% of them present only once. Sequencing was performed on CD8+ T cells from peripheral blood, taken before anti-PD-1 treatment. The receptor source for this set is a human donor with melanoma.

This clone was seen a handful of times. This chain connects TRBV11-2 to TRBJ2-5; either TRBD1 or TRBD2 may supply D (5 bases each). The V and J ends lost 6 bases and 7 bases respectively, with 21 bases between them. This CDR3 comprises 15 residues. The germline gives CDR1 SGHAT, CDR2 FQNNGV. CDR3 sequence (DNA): TGTGCCAGCAGACCCGACGGGGCACTTTTGTGGACCCAGTACTTC. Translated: CASRPDGALLWTQYF.

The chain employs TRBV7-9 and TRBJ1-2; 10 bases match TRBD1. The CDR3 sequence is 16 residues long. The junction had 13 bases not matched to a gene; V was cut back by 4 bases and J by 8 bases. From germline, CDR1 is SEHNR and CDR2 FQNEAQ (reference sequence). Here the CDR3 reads CASSYGTGAGEAGYTF. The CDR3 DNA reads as TGTGCCAGCAGCTATGGGACAGGGGCGGGCGAAGCCGGCTACACCTTC.

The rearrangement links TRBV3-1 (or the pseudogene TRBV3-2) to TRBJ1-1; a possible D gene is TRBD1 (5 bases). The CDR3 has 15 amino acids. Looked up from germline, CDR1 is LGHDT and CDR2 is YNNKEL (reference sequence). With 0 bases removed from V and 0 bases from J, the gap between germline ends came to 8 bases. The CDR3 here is CASSQDRGMNTEAFF. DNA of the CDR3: TGTGCCAGCAGCCAAGACCGGGGGATGAACACTGAAGCTTTCTTT.

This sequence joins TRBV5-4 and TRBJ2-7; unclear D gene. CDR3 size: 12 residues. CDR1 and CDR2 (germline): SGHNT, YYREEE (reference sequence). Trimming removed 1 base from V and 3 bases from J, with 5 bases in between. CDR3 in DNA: TGTGCCAGCAGCTTGACCGGCTACGAGCAGTACTTC. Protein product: CASSLTGYEQYF.

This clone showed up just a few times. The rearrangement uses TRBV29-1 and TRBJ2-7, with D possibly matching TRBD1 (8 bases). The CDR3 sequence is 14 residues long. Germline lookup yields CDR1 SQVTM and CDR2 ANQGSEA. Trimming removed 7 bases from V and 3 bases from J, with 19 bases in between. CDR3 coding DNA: TGCAGCGCCGTCTTGGACAGGGAGGGCTACGAGCAGTACTTC. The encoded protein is CSAVLDREGYEQYF.

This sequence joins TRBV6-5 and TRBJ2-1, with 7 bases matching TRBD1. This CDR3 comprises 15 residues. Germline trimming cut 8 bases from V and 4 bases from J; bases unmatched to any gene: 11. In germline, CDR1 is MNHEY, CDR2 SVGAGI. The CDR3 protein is CASSITGARYNEQFF. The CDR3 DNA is TGTGCCAGCTCCATAACAGGGGCGCGGTACAATGAGCAGTTCTTC.